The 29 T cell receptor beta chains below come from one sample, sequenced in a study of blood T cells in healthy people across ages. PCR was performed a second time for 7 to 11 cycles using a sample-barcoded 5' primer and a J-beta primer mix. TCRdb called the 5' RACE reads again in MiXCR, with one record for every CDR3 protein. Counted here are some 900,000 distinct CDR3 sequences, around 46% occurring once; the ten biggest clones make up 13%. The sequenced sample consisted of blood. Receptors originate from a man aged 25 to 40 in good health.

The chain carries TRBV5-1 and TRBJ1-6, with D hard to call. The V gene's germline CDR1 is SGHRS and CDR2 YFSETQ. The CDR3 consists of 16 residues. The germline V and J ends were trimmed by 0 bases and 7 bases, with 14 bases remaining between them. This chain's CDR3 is CASSLGFDRPNSPLHF. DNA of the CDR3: TGCGCCAGCAGCTTGGGATTCGATCGCCCGAATTCACCCCTCCACTTT.

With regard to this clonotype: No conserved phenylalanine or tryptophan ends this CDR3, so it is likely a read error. The CDR3: CASSLRRGGLETQYL. The CDR3 nucleotides are TGTGCCAGCAGTTTACGGCGGGGGGGCCTGGAGACCCAGTACTTG. The V call is TRBV12-3 or TRBV12-4, the J call TRBJ2-5, with TRBD2 matching over 9 bases. CDR3 length: 15 residues. V gave up 2 bases and J gave up 5 bases; unmatched junction bases: 6.

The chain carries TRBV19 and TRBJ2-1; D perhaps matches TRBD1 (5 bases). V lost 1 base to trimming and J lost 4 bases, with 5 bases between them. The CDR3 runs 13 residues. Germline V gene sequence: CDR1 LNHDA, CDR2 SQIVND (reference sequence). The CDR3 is CASSIGTYNEQFF. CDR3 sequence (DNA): TGTGCCAGTAGTATAGGGACATACAATGAGCAGTTCTTC.

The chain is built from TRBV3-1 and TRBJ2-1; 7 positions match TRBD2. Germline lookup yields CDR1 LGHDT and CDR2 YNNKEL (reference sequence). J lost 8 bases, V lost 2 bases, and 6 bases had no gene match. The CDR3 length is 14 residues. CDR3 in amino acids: CASSQNTGRDEQFF. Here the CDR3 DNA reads TGTGCCAGCAGCCAAAACACGGGGAGGGATGAGCAGTTCTTC.

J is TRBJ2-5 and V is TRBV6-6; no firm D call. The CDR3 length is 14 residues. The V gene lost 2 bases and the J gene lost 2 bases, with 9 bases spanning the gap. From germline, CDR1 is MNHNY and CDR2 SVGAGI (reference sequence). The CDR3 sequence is CASSYHPGQETQYF. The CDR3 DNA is TGTGCCAGCAGTTACCATCCAGGTCAAGAGACCCAGTACTTC.

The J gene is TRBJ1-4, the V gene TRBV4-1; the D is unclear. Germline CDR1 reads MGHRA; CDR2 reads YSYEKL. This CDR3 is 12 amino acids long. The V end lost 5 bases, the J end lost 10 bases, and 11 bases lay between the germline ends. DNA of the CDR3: TGCGCCAGCAGCGTGGAGTACGGAAAACTGTTTTTT. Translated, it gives CASSVEYGKLFF.

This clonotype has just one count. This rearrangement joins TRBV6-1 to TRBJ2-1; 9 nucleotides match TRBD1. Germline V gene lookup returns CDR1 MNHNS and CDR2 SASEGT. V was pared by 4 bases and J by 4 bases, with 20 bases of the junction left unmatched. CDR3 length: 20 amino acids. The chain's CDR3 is CASSGDRVDIRKPIYNEQFF. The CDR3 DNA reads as TGTGCCAGCAGTGGGGACAGGGTTGATATAAGGAAACCCATTTACAATGAGCAGTTCTTC.

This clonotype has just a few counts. The CDR3 coding sequence is TGCAGTGCTAGAGGTGGGACTGGTAGCTTCGGGACCCAGTACTTC. It yields the protein CSARGGTGSFGTQYF. The V and J genes are TRBV20-1 and TRBJ2-7; possibly TRBD2 for D (6 bases). The last part of the DNA fits TRBJ2-5 better; the J call may be wrong. Germline V gene data show CDR1 as DFQATT and CDR2 as SNEGSKA (reference sequence). This CDR3 is 15 amino acids long.

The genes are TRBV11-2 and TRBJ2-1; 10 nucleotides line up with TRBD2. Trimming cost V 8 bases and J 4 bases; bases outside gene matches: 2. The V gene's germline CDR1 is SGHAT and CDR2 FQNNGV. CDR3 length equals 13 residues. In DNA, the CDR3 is TGTGCCAGCGAGCGGGGGGGATACAATGAGCAGTTCTTC. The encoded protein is CASERGGYNEQFF.

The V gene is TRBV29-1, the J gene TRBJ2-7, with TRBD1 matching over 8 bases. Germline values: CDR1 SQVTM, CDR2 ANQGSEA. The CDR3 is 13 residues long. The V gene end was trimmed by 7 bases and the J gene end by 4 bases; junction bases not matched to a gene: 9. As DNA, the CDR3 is TGCAGCGCCGGACAGGGCGCCGGGTACGAGCAGTACTTC. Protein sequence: CSAGQGAGYEQYF.

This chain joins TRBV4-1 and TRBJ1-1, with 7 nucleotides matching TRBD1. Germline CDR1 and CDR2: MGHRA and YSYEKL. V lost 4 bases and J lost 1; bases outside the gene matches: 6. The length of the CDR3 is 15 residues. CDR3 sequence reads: CASSPLQGPNTEAFF. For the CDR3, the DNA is TGCGCCAGCAGCCCACTACAGGGGCCGAACACTGAAGCTTTCTTT.

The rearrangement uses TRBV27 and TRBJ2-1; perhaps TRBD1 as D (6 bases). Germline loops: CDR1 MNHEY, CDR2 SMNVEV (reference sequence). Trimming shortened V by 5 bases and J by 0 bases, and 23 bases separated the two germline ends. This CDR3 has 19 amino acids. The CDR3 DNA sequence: TGTGCCAGCAGTCGGACCAGGGGCGGTACGGGGTACTCCTACAATGAGCAGTTCTTC. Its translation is CASSRTRGGTGYSYNEQFF.

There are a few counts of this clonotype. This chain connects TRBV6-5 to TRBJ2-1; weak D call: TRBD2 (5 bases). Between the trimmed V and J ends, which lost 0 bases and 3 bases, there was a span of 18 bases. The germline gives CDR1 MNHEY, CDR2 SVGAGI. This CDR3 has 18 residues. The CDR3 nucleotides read TGTGCCAGCAGTTACTCGACGATCCCGGGGTCGGGCTACAATGAGCAGTTCTTC. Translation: CASSYSTIPGSGYNEQFF.

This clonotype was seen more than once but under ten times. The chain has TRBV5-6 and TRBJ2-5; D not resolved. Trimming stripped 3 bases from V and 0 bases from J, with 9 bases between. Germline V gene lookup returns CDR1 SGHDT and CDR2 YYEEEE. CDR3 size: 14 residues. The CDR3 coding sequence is TGTGCCAGCAGCTCCACTGCGTACCAAGAGACCCAGTACTTC. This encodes CASSSTAYQETQYF.

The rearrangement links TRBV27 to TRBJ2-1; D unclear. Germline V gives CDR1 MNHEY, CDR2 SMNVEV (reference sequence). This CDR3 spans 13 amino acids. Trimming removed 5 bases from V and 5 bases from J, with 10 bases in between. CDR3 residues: CASSGIPHNEQFF. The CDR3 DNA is TGTGCCAGCAGTGGCATCCCACACAATGAGCAGTTCTTC.

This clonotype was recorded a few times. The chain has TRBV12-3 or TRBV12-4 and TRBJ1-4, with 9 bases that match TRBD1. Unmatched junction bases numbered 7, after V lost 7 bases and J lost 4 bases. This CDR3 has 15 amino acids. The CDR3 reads CASTRDRAGNEKLFF. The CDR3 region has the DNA TGTGCCAGCACCAGGGACAGGGCGGGTAATGAAAAACTGTTTTTT.

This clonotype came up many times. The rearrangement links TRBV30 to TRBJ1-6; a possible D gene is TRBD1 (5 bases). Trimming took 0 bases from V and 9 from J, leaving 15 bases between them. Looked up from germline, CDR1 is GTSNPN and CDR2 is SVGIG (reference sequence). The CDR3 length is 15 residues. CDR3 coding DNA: TGTGCCTGGAGTGTGTTGGGGGGATCGGGTTCACCCCTCCACTTT. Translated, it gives CAWSVLGGSGSPLHF.

CDR3 sequence (DNA): TGCAGTGCTAGTGCGGGGGAACCGACCCACTACAATGAGCAGTTCTTC. Translated, it gives CSASAGEPTHYNEQFF. The chain carries TRBV20-1 and TRBJ2-1; 7 nucleotides agree with TRBD2. The germline gives CDR1 DFQATT, CDR2 SNEGSKA (reference sequence). This CDR3 is 16 amino acids long. J lost 3 bases, V lost 3 bases, and 11 bases had no gene match.

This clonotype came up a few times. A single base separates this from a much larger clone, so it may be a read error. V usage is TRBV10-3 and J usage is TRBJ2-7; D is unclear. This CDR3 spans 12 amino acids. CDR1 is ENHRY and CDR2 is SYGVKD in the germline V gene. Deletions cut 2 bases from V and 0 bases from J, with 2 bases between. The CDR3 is CAISETSYEQYF. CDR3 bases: TGTGCCATCAGTGAGACCTCCTACGAGCAGTACTTC.

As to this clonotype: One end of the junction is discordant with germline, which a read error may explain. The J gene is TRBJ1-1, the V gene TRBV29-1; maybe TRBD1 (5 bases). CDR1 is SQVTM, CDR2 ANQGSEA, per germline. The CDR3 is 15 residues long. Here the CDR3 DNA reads TGCAGCGTTTGGCGTCCGGGACTGAAAAACACTAAAGCTTTCTTT. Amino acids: CSVWRPGLKNTKAFF.

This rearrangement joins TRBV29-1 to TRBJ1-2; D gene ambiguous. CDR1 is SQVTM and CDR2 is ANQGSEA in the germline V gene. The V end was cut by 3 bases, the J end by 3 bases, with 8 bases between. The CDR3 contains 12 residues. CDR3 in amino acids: CSVDASDYGYTF. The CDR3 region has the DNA TGCAGCGTTGATGCTAGTGACTATGGCTACACCTTC.

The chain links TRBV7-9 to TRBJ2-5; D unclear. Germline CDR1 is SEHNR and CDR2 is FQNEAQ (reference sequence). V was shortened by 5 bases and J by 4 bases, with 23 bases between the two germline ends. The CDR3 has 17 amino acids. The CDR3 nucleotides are TGTGCCAGCAGCCGCCCCGCTGACACCTTCAATGTAGAGACCCAGTACTTC. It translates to CASSRPADTFNVETQYF.

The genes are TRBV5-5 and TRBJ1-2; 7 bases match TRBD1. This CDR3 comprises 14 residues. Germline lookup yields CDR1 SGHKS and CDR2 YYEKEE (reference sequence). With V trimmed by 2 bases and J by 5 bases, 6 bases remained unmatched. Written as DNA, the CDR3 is TGTGCCAGCAGCTTACAGGGGCCCAAATATGGCTACACCTTC. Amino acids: CASSLQGPKYGYTF. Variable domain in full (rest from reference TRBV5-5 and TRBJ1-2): DAGVTQSPTHLIKTRGQQVTLRCSPISGHKSVSWYQQVLGQGPQFIFQYYEKEERGRGNFPDRFSARQFPNYSSELNVNALLLGDSALYLCASSLQGPKYGYTFGSGTRLTVV.

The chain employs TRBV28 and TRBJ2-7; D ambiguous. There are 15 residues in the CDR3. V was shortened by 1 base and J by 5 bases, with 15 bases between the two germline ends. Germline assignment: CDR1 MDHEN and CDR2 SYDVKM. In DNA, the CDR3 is TGTGCCAGCAGTTTATTTGGGTCCGGCATTGACGAGCAGTACTTC. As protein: CASSLFGSGIDEQYF.

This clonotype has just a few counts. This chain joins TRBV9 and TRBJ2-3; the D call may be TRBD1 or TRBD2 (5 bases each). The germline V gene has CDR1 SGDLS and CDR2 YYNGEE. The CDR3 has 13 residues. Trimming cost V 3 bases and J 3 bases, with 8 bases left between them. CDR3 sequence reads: CASSAEGTDTQYF. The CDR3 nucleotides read TGTGCCAGCAGCGCTGAGGGGACAGATACGCAGTATTTT. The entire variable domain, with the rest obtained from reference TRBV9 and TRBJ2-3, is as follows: DSGVTQTPKHLITATGQRVTLRCSPRSGDLSVYWYQQSLDQGLQFLIQYYNGEERAKGNILERFSAQQFPDLHSELNLSSLELGDSALYFCASSAEGTDTQYFGPGTRLTVL.

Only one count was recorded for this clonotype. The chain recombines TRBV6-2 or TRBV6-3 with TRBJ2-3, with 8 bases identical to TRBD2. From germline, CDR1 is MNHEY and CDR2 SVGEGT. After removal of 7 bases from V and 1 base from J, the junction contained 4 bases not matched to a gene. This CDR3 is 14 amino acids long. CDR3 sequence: CASILSGGTDTQYF. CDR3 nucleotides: TGTGCCAGCATCCTTAGCGGGGGCACAGATACGCAGTATTTT.

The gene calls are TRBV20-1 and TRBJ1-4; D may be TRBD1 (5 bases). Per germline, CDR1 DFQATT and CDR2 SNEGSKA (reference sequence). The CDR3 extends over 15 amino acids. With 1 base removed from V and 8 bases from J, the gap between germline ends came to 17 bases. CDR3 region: CSARALGVGLEKLFF. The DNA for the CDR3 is TGCAGTGCTAGAGCATTAGGAGTGGGGCTGGAAAAACTGTTTTTT.

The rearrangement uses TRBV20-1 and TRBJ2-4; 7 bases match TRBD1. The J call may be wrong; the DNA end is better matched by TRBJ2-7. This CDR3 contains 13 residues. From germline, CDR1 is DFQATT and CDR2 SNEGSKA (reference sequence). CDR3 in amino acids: CSANGQGAYEQYF. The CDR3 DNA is TGCAGTGCTAATGGGCAGGGGGCCTACGAGCAGTACTTC.

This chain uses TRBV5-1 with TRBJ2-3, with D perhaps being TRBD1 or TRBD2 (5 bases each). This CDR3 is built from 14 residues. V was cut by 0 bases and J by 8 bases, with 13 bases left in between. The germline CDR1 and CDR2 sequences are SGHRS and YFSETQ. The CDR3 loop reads CASSLELMGVTQYF. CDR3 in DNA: TGCGCCAGCAGCTTGGAATTGATGGGGGTTACGCAGTATTTT.